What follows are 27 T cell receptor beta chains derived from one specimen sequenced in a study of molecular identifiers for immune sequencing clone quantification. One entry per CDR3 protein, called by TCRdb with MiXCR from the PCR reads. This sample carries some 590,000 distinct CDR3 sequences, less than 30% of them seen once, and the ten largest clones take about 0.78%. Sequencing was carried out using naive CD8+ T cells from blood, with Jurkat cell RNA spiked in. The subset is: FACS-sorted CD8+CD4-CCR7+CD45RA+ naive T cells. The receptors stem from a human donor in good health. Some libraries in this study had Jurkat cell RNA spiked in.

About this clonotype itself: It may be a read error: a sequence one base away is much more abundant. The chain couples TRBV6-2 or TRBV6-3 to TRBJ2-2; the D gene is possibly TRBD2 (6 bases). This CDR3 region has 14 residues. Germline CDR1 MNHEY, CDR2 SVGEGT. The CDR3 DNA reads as TGTGCCAGCAGTTACTATACTAACACCGGGGGGCTGTTTTTT. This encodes CASSYYTNTGGLFF.

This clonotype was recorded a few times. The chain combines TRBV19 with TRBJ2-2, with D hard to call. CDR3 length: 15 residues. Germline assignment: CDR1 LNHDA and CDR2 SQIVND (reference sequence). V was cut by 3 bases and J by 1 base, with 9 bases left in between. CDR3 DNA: TGTGCCAGTAGTATTCAGGACGGGAACACCGGGGAGCTGTTTTTT. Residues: CASSIQDGNTGELFF.

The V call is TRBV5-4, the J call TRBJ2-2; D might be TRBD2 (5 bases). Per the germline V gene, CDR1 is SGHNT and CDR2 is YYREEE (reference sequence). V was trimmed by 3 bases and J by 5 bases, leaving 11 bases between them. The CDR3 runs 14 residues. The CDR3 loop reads CASSSWERTGELFF. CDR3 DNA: TGTGCCAGCAGCTCGTGGGAGCGAACCGGGGAGCTGTTTTTT.

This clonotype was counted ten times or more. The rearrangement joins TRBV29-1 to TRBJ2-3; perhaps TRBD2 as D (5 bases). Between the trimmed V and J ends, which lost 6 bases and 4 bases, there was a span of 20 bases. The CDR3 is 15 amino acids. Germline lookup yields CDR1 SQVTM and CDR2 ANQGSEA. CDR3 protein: CSVAGLAGFSDTQYF. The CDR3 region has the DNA TGCAGCGTCGCGGGTCTGGCAGGTTTCTCAGATACGCAGTATTTT.

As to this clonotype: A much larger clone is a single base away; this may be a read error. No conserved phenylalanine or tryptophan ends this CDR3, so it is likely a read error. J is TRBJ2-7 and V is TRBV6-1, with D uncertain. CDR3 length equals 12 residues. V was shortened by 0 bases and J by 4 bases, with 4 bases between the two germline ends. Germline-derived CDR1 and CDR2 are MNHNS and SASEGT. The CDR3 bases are TGTGCCAGCAGTGAAGCTTGGTACGAGCAGTACCTC. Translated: CASSEAWYEQYL.

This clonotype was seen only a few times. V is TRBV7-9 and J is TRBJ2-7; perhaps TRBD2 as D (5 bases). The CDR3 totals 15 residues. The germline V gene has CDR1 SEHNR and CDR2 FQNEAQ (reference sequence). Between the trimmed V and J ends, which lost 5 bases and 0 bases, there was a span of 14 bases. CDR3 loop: CASSRVPGNSYEQYF. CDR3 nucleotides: TGTGCCAGCAGCCGGGTCCCGGGGAACTCCTACGAGCAGTACTTC.

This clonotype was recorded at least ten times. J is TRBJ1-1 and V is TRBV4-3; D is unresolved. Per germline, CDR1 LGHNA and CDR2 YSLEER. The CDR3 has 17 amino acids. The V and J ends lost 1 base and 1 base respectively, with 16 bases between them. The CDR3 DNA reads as TGCGCCAGCAGCCAAGGGGCAGGACCCCCTGCGAACACTGAAGCTTTCTTT. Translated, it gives CASSQGAGPPANTEAFF.

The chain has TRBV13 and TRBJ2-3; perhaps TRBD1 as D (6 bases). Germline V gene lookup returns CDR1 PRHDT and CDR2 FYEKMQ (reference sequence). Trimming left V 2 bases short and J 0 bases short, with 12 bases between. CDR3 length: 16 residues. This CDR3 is CASSLWDKASTDTQYF. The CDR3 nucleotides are TGTGCCAGCAGCTTATGGGACAAGGCTAGCACAGATACGCAGTATTTT. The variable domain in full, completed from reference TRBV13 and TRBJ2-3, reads AAGVIQSPRHLIKEKRETATLKCYPIPRHDTVYWYQQGPGQDPQFLISFYEKMQSDKGSIPDRFSAQQFSDYHSELNMSSLELGDSALYFCASSLWDKASTDTQYFGPGTRLTVL.

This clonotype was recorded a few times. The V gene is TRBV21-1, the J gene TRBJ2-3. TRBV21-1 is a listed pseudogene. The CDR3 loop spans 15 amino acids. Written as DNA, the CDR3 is TGTGCCAGCAGAGAGTCGGACCCAAGGATAGATACGCAGTATTTT. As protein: CASRESDPRIDTQYF.

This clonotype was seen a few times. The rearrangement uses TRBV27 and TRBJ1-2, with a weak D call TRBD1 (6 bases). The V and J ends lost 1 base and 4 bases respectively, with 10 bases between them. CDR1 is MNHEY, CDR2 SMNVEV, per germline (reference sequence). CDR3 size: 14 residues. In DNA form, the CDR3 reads TGTGCCAGCAGTTTATTTGGCAGGGGCTATGGCTACACCTTC. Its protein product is CASSLFGRGYGYTF.

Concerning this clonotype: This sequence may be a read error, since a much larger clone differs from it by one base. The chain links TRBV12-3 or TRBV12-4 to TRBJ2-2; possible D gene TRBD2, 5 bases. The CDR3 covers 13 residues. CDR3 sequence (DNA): TGTGCCAGCAGTCCCCCGCAGGTTGGGGAGCTGCTTTTT. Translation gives CASSPPQVGELLF.

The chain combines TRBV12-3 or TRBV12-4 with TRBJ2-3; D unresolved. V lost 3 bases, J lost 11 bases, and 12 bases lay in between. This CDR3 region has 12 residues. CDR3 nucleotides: TGTGCCAGCAGTTTTGACGAACTCCAGCAGTATTTT. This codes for CASSFDELQQYF.

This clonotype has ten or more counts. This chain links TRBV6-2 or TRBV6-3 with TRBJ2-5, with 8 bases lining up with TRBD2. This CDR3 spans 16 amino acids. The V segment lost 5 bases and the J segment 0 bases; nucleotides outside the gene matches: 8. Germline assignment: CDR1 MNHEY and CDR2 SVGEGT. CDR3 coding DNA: TGTGCCAGCAGTCCGCGGACTAGCAGATACCAAGAGACCCAGTACTTC. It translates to CASSPRTSRYQETQYF.

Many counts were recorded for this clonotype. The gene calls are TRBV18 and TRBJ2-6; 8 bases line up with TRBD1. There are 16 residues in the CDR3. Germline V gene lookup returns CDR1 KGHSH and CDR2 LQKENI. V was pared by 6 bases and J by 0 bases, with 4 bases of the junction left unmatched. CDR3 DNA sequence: TGTGCCAGCTCGACAGGGGTCTACTCTGGGGCCAACGTCCTGACTTTC. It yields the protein CASSTGVYSGANVLTF.

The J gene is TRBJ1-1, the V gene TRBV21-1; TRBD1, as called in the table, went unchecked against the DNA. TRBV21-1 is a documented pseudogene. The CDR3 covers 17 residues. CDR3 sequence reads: CASSKEDRAEGDTEAFF. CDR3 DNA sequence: TGTGCCAGCAGCAAAGAGGACAGGGCTGAGGGGGACACTGAAGCTTTCTTT.

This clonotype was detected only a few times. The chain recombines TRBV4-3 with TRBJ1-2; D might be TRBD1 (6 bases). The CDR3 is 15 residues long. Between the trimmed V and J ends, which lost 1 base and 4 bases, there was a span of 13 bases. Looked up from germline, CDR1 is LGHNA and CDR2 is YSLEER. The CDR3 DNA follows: TGCGCCAGCAGCCAAGGGTCTCCAGGGGTCTATGGCTACACCTTC. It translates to CASSQGSPGVYGYTF.

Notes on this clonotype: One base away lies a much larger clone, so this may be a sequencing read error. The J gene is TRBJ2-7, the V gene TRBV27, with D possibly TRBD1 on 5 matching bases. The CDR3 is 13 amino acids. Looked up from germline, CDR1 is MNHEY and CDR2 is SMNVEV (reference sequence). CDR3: CTSMAGARHEQYF. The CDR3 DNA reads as TGTACCAGCATGGCTGGGGCCCGACACGAGCAGTACTTC.

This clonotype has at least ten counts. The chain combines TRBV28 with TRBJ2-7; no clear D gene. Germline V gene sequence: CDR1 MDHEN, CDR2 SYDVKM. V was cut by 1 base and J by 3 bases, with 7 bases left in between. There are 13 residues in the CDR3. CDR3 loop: CASSLYKIYEQYF. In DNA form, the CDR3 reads TGTGCCAGCAGTTTATACAAAATCTACGAGCAGTACTTC.

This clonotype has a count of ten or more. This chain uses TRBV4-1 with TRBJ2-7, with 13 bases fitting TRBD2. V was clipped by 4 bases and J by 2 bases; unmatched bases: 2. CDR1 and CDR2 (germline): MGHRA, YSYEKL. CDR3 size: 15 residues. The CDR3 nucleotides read TGCGCCAGCAGCCGGGGGACTAGCGGGACCTACGAGCAGTACTTC. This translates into CASSRGTSGTYEQYF.

The DNA of the CDR3 is TGTGCCAGCAGCCAAGTAGCGGATGAGCAGTTCTTC. Translated, it gives CASSQVADEQFF. V gene TRBV14 combines with J gene TRBJ2-1; D is perhaps TRBD2 (6 bases). The CDR3 runs to 12 residues. Germline V gene lookup returns CDR1 SGHDN and CDR2 FVKESK. The V and J ends lost 1 base and 8 bases respectively, with 6 bases between them.

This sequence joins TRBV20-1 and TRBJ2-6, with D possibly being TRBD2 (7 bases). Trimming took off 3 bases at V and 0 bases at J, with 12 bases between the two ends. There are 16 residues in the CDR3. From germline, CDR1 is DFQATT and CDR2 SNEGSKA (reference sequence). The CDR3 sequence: CSARDSGDSGANVLTF. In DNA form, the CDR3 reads TGCAGTGCTAGGGACAGCGGGGACTCTGGGGCCAACGTCCTGACTTTC.

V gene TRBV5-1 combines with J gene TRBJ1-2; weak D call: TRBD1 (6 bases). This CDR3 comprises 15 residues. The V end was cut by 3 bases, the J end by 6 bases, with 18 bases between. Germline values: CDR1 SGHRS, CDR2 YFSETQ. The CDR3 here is CASSSSLTGTDGYTF. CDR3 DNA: TGCGCCAGCAGCTCCTCTCTCACAGGGACGGATGGCTACACCTTC.

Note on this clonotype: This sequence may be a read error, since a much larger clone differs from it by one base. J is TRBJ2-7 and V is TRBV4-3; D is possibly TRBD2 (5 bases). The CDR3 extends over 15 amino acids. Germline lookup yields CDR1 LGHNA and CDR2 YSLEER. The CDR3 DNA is TGCGCCAGCAGCCAAGGGAAAGAGGACTCCTACGAGCAGCACTTC. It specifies CASSQGKEDSYEQHF.

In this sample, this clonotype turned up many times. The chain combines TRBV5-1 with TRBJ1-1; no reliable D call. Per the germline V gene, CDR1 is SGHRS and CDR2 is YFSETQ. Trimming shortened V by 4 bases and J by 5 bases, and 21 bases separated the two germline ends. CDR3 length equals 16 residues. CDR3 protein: CASSPEVSRSGTEAFF. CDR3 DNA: TGCGCCAGCAGCCCGGAGGTGAGTCGGTCGGGGACTGAAGCTTTCTTT.

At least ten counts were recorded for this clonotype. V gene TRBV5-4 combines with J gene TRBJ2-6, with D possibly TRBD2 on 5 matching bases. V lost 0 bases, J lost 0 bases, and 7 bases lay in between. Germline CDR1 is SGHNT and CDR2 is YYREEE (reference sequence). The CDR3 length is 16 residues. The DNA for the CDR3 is TGTGCCAGCAGCTTGGACGGGAACTCTGGGGCCAACGTCCTGACTTTC. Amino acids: CASSLDGNSGANVLTF.

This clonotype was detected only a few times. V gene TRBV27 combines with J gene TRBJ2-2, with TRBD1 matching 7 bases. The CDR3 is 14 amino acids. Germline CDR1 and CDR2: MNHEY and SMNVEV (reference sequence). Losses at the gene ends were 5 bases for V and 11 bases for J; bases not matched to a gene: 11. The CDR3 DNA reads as TGTGCCAGCAGTCTCGGGACAGAGCCTGCAGAGCTGTTTTTT. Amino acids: CASSLGTEPAELFF.

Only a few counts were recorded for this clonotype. Here the CDR3 reads CASSPGTSGSNNEQFF. The CDR3 region has the DNA TGTGCCAGCAGCCCCGGGACTAGCGGGAGCAACAATGAGCAGTTCTTC. This sequence joins TRBV11-3 and TRBJ2-1; 14 bases match TRBD2. This CDR3 comprises 16 residues. CDR1 SGHNT and CDR2 YENEEA come from the germline V gene. Trimming cost V 5 bases and J 5 bases; bases outside gene matches: 5.